This TCR beta chain was recorded in a study of blood T cell repertoires in COVID-19. Data came from immunoSEQ multiplex PCR; TCRdb stores just in-frame clones and leaves some out. This table has around 140,000 clones, 80% appearing once. Trimming cost V 3 bases and J 7 bases; bases outside gene matches: 18. Germline V lookup: CDR1 SGHRS, CDR2 YFSETQ. The CDR3 has 18 amino acids. This sequence joins TRBV5-1 and TRBJ1-2, with 10 positions matching TRBD1. Sample: peripheral blood. This sequence originates from a man in his sixties or seventies who had recovered from COVID-19. The CDR3 coding sequence is TGCGCCAGCAGCTCGTCCGGGACAGGGGACCATCACGGTGGTGGCTACACCTTC. Protein: CASSSSGTGDHHGGGYTF. Drawing the rest from reference TRBV5-1 and TRBJ1-2, the complete variable domain is KAGVTQTPRYLIKTRGQQVTLSCSPISGHRSVSWYQQTPGQGLQFLFEYFSETQRNKGNFPGRFSGRQFSNSRSEMNVSTLELGDSALYLCASSSSGTGDHHGGGYTFGSGTRLTVV.